Listed here is a single T cell receptor (beta chain). The data were obtained in a study of T cell changes during pregnancy in multiple sclerosis. This table comes from immunoSEQ multiplex PCR, and its TCRdb copy is limited to in-frame clones, with some not included. The table has 65,000 to 95,000 clones, about 93% seen once; the top ten hold just over 2.5%. Per germline, CDR1 LNHDA and CDR2 SQIVND (reference sequence). J was trimmed by 6 bases and V by 5 bases; bases with no gene match: 6. The CDR3 loop spans 15 amino acids. The J gene is TRBJ1-5, the V gene TRBV19, with TRBD1 matching 11 bases. This receptor was taken from a female donor in good health, enrolled as a control in a pregnancy study. Here the sequenced sample was peripheral blood, taken after pregnancy. The CDR3 region has the DNA TGTGCCAGTAGTCCGGACAGGGGGCATCTTCAGCCCCAGCATTTT. It encodes CASSPDRGHLQPQHF.